The sequence of this T cell receptor (beta chain) was determined in a study of beta chain features in type 1 diabetes. General study findings and limits: Moderate yet significant TCRB CDR3 shortening was seen in Type 1 diabetes patients in all four CD4+ subsets. cDNA-based sequencing might over-represent cells highly expressing TCR.

V lost 0 bases, J lost 5 bases, and 11 bases lay in between. Germline CDR1 reads KGHSH; CDR2 reads LQKENI. This CDR3 has 15 residues. Purities over 95% were achieved in all sorted populations. Reverse transcribing all isolated RNA meant expressed TCRB transcripts were sequenced. Some clones are missing from TCRdb's copy, which holds only in-frame ones; the method was immunoSEQ multiplex PCR. The sample lists 600,000 to 700,000 clones; 9.5% to 15% were seen once. This clone appeared a few times. What it recognizes is unknown. Sequenced input: naive CD4+ T cells from blood. The J gene is TRBJ2-1, the V gene TRBV18, with D possibly TRBD1 on 5 matching bases. The receptor was derived from a man younger than 45 with type 1 diabetes. CDR3 amino acids: CASSPPGPHHNEQFF. CDR3 sequence (DNA): TGTGCCAGCTCACCACCGGGGCCCCACCACAATGAGCAGTTCTTC.